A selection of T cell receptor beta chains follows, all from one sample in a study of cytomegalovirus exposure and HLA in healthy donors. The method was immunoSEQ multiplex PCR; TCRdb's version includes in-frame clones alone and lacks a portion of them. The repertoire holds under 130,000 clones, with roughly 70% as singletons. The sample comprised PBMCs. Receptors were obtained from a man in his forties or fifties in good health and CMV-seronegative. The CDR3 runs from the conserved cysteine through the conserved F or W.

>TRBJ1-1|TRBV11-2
CASSLAGGRTEAFF
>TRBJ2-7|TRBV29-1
CSVEPADRENCEQYF
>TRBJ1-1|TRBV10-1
CASSPGQANTEAFF
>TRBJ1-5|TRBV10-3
CAIKGGGSDQPQHF
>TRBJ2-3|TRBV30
CAWSTRTSGSTDTQYF
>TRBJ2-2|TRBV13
CASSSWGDTGELFF
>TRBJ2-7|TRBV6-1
CASTWTGAEQYF
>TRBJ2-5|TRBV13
CASSKQGGETQYF
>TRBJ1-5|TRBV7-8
CASSSFETGGQPQHF
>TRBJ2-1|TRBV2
CASTHAGSYNEQFF
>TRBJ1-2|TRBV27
CATQGRGGYTF
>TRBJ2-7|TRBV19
CASSPGQGVSYEQYF
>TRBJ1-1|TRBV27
CASSLGAGGSGKSEAFF